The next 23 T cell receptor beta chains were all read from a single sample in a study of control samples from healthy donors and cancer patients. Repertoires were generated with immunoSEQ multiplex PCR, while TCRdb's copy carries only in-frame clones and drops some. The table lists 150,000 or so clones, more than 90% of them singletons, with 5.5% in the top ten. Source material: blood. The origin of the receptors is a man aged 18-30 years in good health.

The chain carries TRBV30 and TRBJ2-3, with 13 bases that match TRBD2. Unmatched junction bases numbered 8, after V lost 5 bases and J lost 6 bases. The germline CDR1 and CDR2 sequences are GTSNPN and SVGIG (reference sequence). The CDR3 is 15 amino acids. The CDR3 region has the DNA TGTGCCTGGTCTACTAGCGGGGGGGCCGGGGATACGCAGTATTTT. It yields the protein CAWSTSGGAGDTQYF.

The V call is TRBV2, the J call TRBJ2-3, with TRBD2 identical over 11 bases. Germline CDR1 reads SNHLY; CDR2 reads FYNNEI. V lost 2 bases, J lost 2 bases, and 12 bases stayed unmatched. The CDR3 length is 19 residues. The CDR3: CASSERLAGGLRPTDTQYF. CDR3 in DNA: TGTGCCAGCAGTGAACGGCTAGCGGGGGGACTCCGACCCACAGATACGCAGTATTTT.

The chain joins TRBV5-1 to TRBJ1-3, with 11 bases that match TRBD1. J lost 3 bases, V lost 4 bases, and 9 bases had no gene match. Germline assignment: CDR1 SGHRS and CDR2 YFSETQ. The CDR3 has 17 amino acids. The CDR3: CASSQTGTGGGGNTIYF. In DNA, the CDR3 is TGCGCCAGCAGCCAAACCGGGACAGGGGGAGGTGGAAACACCATATATTTT.

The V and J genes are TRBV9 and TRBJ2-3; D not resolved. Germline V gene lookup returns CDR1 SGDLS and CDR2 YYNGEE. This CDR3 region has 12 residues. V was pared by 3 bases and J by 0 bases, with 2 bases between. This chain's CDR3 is CASSGSTDTQYF. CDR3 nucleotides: TGTGCCAGCAGCGGTAGCACAGATACGCAGTATTTT.

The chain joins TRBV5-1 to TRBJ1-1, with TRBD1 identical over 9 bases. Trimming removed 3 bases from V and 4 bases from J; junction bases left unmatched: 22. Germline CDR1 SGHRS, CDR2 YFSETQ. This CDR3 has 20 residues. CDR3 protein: CASSSGRDRVRGYLGTEAFF. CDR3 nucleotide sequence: TGCGCCAGCAGCTCGGGCCGGGACAGGGTAAGGGGATATTTGGGCACTGAAGCTTTCTTT.

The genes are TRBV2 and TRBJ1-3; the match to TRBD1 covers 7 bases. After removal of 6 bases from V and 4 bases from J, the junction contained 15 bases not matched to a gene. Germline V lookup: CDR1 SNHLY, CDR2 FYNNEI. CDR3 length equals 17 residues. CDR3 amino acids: CASRAGTDRGSGNTIYF. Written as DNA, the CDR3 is TGTGCCAGCAGGGCGGGGACAGACCGGGGATCAGGAAACACCATATATTTT.

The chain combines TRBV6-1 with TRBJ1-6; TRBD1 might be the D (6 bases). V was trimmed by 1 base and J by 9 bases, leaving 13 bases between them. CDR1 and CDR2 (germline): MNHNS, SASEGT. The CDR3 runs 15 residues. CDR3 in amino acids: CASSEEQGGGSPLHF. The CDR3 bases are TGTGCCAGCAGTGAAGAGCAGGGAGGGGGTTCACCCCTCCACTTT.

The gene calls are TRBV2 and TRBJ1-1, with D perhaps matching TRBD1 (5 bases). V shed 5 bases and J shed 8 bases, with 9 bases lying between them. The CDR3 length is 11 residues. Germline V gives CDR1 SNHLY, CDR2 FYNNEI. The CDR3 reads CASSRQIEAFF. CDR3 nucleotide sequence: TGTGCCAGCAGTCGACAGATAGAAGCTTTCTTT.

CDR3 protein: CASSLVPGGMETQYF. The CDR3 coding sequence is TGTGCCAGCAGCTTGGTCCCAGGGGGCATGGAGACCCAGTACTTC. V usage is TRBV5-5 and J usage is TRBJ2-5; 8 bases are shared with TRBD1. Germline trimming cut 0 bases from V and 5 bases from J; bases unmatched to any gene: 6. The CDR3 sequence is 15 residues long. Germline V lookup: CDR1 SGHKS, CDR2 YYEKEE (reference sequence).

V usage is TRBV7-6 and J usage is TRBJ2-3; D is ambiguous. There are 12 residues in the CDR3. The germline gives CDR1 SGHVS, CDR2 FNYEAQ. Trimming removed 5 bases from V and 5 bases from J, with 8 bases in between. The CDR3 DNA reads TGTGCCAGCAGCCTCTCTGAAGATACGCAGTATTTT. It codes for CASSLSEDTQYF.

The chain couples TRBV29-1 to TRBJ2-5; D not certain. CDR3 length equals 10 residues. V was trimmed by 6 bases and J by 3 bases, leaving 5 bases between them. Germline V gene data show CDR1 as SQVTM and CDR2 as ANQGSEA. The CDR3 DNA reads TGCAGCGTCGCCGAAGAGACCCAGTACTTC. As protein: CSVAEETQYF.

CDR3 residues: CASSLDGNNYGYTF. The CDR3 nucleotides are TGCGCCAGCAGCTTGGACGGGAATAACTATGGCTACACCTTC. V and J are TRBV5-1 and TRBJ1-2; no firm D call. V was trimmed by 0 bases and J by 1 base, leaving 7 bases between them. This CDR3 is built from 14 residues. Germline lookup yields CDR1 SGHRS and CDR2 YFSETQ.

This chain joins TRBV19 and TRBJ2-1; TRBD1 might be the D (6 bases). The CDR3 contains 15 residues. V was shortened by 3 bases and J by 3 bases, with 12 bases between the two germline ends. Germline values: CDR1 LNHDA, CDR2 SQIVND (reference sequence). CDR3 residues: CASSIRGQFYNEQFF. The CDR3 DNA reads TGTGCCAGTAGTATCCGAGGACAGTTCTACAATGAGCAGTTCTTC.

The CDR3 DNA sequence: TGTGCCAGCTCGCTTAGAGCGGGGGGAGGAGCAGATACGCAGTATTTT. Translated, it gives CASSLRAGGGADTQYF. The chain joins TRBV18 to TRBJ2-3; 9 bases agree with TRBD2. The germline gives CDR1 KGHSH, CDR2 LQKENI. V shed 6 bases and J 4 bases; nucleotides not matched to a gene: 11. The CDR3 length is 16 residues.

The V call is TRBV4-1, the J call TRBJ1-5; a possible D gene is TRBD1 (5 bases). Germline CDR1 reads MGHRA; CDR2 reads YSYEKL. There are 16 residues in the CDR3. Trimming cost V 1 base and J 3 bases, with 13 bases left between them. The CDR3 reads CASSQVVGLINQPQHF. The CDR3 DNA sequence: TGCGCCAGCAGCCAAGTTGTGGGGCTGATCAATCAGCCCCAGCATTTT.

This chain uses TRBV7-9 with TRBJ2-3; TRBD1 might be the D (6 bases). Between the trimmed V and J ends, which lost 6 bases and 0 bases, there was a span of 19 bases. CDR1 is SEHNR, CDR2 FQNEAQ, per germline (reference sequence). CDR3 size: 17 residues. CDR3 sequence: CASSRGQSFSSTDTQYF. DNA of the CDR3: TGTGCCAGCAGTAGAGGACAGTCCTTTTCTAGCACAGATACGCAGTATTTT. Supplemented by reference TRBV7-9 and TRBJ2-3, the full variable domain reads DTGVSQNPRHKITKRGQNVTFRCDPISEHNRLYWYRQTLGQGPEFLTYFQNEAQLEKSRLLSDRFSAERPKGSFSTLEIQRTEQGDSAMYLCASSRGQSFSSTDTQYFGPGTRLTVL.

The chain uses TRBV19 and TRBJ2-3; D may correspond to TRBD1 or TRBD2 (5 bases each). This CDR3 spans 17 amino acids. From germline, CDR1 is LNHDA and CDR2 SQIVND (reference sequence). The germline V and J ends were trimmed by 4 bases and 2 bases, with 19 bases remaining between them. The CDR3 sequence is CASSNYGTVDHTDTQYF. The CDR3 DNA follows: TGTGCCAGTAGTAACTACGGGACGGTGGACCACACAGATACGCAGTATTTT.

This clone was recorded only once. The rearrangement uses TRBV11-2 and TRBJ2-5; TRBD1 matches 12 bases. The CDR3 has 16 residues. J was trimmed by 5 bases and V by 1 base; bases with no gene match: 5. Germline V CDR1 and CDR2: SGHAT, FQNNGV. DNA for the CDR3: TGTGCCAGCAGCTTAGCGGGACAGGGGGCTGGGGAGACCCAGTACTTC. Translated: CASSLAGQGAGETQYF.

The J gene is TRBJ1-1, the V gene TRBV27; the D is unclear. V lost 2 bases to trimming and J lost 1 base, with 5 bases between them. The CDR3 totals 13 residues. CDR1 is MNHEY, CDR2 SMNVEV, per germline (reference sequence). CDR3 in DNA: TGTGCCAGCAGTTTAAGCCCGAACACTGAAGCTTTCTTT. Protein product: CASSLSPNTEAFF.

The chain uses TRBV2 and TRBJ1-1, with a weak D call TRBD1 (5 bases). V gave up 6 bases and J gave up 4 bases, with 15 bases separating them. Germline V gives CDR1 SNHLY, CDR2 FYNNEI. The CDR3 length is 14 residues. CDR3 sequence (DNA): TGTGCCAGCAGACGGGACGACGGCGCCACTGAAGCTTTCTTT. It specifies CASRRDDGATEAFF.

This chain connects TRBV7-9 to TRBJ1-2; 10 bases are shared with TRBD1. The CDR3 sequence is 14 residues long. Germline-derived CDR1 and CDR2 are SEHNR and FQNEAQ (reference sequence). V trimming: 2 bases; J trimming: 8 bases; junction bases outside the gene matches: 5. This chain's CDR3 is CASSLRDRGNGYTF. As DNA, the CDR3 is TGTGCCAGCAGCTTAAGGGACAGGGGCAACGGCTACACCTTC.

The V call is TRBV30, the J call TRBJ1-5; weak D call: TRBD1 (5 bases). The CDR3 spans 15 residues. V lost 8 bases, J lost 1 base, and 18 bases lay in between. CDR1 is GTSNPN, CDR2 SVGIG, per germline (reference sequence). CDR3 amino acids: CAGENAAGSNQPQHF. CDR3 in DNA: TGTGCCGGAGAAAATGCCGCAGGGAGCAATCAGCCCCAGCATTTT.

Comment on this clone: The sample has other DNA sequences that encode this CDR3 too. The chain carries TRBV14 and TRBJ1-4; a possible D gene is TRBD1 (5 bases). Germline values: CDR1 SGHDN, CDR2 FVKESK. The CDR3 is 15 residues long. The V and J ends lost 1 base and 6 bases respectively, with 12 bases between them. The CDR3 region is CASSQGGDRYEKLFF. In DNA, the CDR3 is TGTGCCAGCAGCCAAGGAGGGGATCGCTATGAAAAACTGTTTTTT.